What follows is one T cell receptor beta chain and its context. In this sample, this clonotype turned up many times. The antigen it recognizes is unknown. Base qualities are not recorded, but no much larger clone differs from it by a single base. Libraries were made using PCR. This sample was sequenced with an Illumina HiSeq 2500. TCR libraries were prepared with molecular barcoding, using unique molecular identifiers to normalize TCRbeta repertoire quantification. The public reads were quality trimmed at Q25 with fastp and then assembled into clones with MiXCR by TCRdb, keeping productive beta chains. Entries that share a CDR3 protein sequence are merged under the most common genes and DNA. Counted in this sample were about 830,000 distinct CDR3 sequences; under 20% of them appeared once. The ten biggest clones cover roughly 4.8% of the sample. The treatment or condition label corresponds to: allogeneic hematopoietic cell transplantation with graft depleted of TCRalphabeta T cells and CD19 B cells. Transplant recipients were children who received TCRalphabeta/CD19-depleted allogeneic hematopoietic cell grafts.

The CDR3 goes from the cysteine to the phenylalanine over 14 residues. Only the CDR3 DNA is retained, 42 bases long and in frame from the first base. The junction shows trimming of 4 bases on V and 2 bases on J, plus 10 bases between the germline ends. The data are from a study of T-cell reconstitution after alpha-beta-depleted transplantation in children listed by TCRdb under 2016. With respect to the entire study: The study quantitatively tracked T-cell immune reconstitution after TCRalphabeta/CD19-depleted allogeneic hematopoietic cell transplantation in children using TCR repertoire profiling.

The study at large found these results: Hyperexpanded clone frequencies declined over subsequent months; after one year, T-cell counts and TCRbeta diversity were mostly attributed to newly produced T cells. In some patients, the high TCRbeta diversity seen at day 60 was put down to recipient T cells and intrathymic progenitors that had survived conditioning. The apparently early alphabetaT-cell count recovery about two months after transplant was reportedly dependent on only several hundred rapidly expanded clones derived from non-depleted graft cells.

The sample was PBMCs, mostly from graft donor cells, taken 360 days after TCRalphabeta/CD19-depleted stem cell transplant. This sequence was found in a male patient younger than 18 who had a stem cell transplant for acute lymphoblastic leukemia, so the T cells may come from the graft donor. The V and J genes are TRBV12-3 or TRBV12-4 and TRBJ2-3; the D gene lacks a confident call. For the CDR3, the sequence is CASSSSLATDTQYF. The nucleotides are TGTGCCAGCAGTTCATCCCTGGCCACAGATACGCAGTATTTT.